This T cell receptor (beta chain) was recovered during a study of regulatory T cells in long-lasting Graves disease. Between the trimmed V and J ends, which lost 3 bases and 4 bases, there was a span of 5 bases. The CDR3 loop spans 13 amino acids. Per the germline V gene, CDR1 is KGHDR and CDR2 is SFDVKD. Construction of TCR beta libraries relied on iRepertoire HTBI primers and on Arm-PCR targeting CDR3 regions. MiXCR was run by TCRdb on the multiplex PCR reads, yielding one entry per CDR3 protein. The table includes 400,000 to 500,000 distinct CDR3 sequences, approximately 16% detected once. Regarding the study as a whole: TRBV28, TRBJ1-2 and TRBJ2-5 were favored in persistent disease.

Note on this clonotype: Its matching antigen is unknown.

Time point defined: newly diagnosed GD, antithyroid drugs for less than 3 months. Extracted PBMC RNA gave rise to the TCR library. These data are also associated with another study on T cells in Graves' hyperthyroidism and ophthalmopathy. This second study says: Patients aged 18 to 65 had newly diagnosed hyperthyroidism lasting under 2 months. Ophthalmopathy prediction by the model preceded onset by a median roughly 6 months.

The sample consisted of peripheral blood mononuclear cells (PBMCs), taken at new diagnosis, from a patient treated with antithyroid drugs. This rearrangement joins TRBV24-1 to TRBJ2-2; D remains ambiguous. This TCR was sampled from a young woman with Graves disease. The DNA of the CDR3 is TGTGCCACCAGTGATACTCCCACCGGGGAGCTGTTTTTT. Protein: CATSDTPTGELFF.